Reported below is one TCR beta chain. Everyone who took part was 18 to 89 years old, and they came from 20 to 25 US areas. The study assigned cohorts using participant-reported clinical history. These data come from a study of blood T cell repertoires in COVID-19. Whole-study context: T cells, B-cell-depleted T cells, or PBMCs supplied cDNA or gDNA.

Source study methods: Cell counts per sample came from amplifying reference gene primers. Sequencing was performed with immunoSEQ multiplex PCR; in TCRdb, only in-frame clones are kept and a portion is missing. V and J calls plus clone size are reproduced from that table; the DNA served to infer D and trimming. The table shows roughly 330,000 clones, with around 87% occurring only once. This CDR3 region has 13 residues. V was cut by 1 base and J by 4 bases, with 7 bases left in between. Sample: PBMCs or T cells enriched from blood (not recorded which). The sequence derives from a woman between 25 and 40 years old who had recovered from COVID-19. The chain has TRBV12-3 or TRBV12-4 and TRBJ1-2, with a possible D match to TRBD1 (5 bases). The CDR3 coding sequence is TGTGCCAGCAGTTTAGGACAGACCTATGGCTACACCTTC. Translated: CASSLGQTYGYTF.